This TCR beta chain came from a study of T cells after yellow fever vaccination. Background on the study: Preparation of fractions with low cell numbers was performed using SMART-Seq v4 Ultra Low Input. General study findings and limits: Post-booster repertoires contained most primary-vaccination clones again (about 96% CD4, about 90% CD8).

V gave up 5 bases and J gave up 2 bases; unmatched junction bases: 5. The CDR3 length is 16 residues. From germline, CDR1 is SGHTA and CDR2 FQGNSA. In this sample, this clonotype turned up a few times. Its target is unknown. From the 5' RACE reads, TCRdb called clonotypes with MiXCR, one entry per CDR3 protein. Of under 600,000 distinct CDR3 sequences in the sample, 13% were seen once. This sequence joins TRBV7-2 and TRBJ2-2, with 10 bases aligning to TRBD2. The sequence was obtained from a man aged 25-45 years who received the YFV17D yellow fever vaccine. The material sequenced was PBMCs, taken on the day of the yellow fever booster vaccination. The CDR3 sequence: CASSRRTSGNTGELFF. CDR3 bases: TGTGCCAGCAGCAGACGGACTAGCGGAAACACCGGGGAGCTGTTTTTT.